The 6 T cell receptor beta chains listed next were all sequenced from one sample in a study of blood T cell repertoires in COVID-19. Profiled with immunoSEQ multiplex PCR; TCRdb holds only in-frame clones, not every one. This sample has about 200,000 clones, with around 80% found just once. The specimen sequenced was peripheral blood. The receptors originated from a woman of 80 years or more with active or convalescent COVID-19.

The table lists this clone with a count of one. The chain joins TRBV14 to TRBJ2-7, with D hard to call. The V gene's germline CDR1 is SGHDN and CDR2 FVKESK. V lost 2 bases and J lost 3, with 8 bases in between. The CDR3 has 13 amino acids. CDR3 region: CASSQNRGYEQYF. The CDR3 DNA is TGTGCCAGCAGCCAAAACCGCGGCTACGAGCAGTACTTC.

This chain uses TRBV9 with TRBJ2-5, with TRBD1 matching 7 bases. CDR1 and CDR2 from the germline V gene are SGDLS and YYNGEE. J lost 2 bases, V lost 0 bases, and 10 bases had no gene match. The CDR3 totals 17 residues. The CDR3 loop is CASSVGGGGTAQETQYF. Here the CDR3 DNA reads TGTGCCAGCAGCGTAGGAGGAGGTGGGACAGCTCAAGAGACCCAGTACTTC.

The V gene is TRBV2, the J gene TRBJ1-1, with D maybe TRBD1 (6 bases). Trimming pared 4 bases from V and 7 bases from J, leaving 22 bases between. CDR3 length: 16 residues. Germline CDR1 is SNHLY and CDR2 is FYNNEI. The CDR3 DNA sequence: TGTGCCAGCAGTGGGGAGACAGGTCCGAGGCCTTTTGAAGCTTTCTTT. The encoded protein is CASSGETGPRPFEAFF.

The chain employs TRBV24-1 and TRBJ2-3, with 10 nucleotides matching TRBD2. V was clipped by 4 bases and J by 2 bases; unmatched bases: 8. Looked up from germline, CDR1 is KGHDR and CDR2 is SFDVKD. The CDR3 sequence is 17 residues long. The CDR3 DNA is TGTGCCACCAGTGACCCCGAGCGGGGGGGAGTCACAGATACGCAGTATTTT. It codes for CATSDPERGGVTDTQYF.

This sequence joins TRBV10-3 and TRBJ2-3, with 13 bases matching TRBD2. This CDR3 spans 15 amino acids. From germline, CDR1 is ENHRY and CDR2 SYGVKD. V lost 6 bases and J lost 4; bases outside the gene matches: 4. In nucleotides, the CDR3 is TGTGCCATCAGGGATGGACTAGCGGGGGCAGATACGCAGTATTTT. The encoded protein is CAIRDGLAGADTQYF.

The V and J genes are TRBV19 and TRBJ2-6; 7 nucleotides match TRBD1. Germline CDR1 is LNHDA and CDR2 is SQIVND (reference sequence). This CDR3 spans 17 amino acids. V dropped 5 bases and J dropped 0; count of bases not matched to a gene: 7. Here the CDR3 reads CASSGQGGFSGANVLTF. The CDR3 DNA follows: TGTGCCAGTAGTGGACAAGGGGGCTTCTCTGGGGCCAACGTCCTGACTTTC.